This TCR beta chain was sequenced during a study of cytotoxic CD8 clonotypes in ibrutinib-treated CLL. At the level of the study: An average of 255,043 productive templates and tens of thousands of productive rearrangements was obtained per sample. Whole-study findings and limits: Baseline levels were approached again at progression, after clonality had risen at ibrutinib response.

Generated by immunoSEQ multiplex PCR, the TCRdb table keeps only in-frame clones and is missing some. The table lists 150,000 to 250,000 clones, about 72% of them singletons, with 13% in the top ten. Details on this clone: The antigen remains unidentified.

Trimming stripped 0 bases from V and 6 bases from J, with 14 bases between. There are 15 residues in the CDR3. Germline V gene sequence: CDR1 MNHEY, CDR2 SVGAGI. The V gene is TRBV6-5, the J gene TRBJ1-2, with D unclear. The receptor was isolated from a human donor with chronic lymphocytic leukemia. The sequenced sample was PBMCs, obtained after 24 months of ibrutinib treatment. CDR3 bases: TGTGCCAGCAGTTACTCGGTAGGAGTGGAGGATGGCTACACCTTC. This encodes CASSYSVGVEDGYTF.